This T cell receptor beta chain was profiled in a study of T cells after yellow fever vaccination. Study results and caveats: Within FACS-sorted repertoires, abundant clonotypes contaminating from the bulk population could be present.

In this sample, this clonotype turned up many times. Its target is not known. 5'RACE template switching added a universal primer site and UMIs to TCR cDNA. One entry per CDR3 protein, called by TCRdb with MiXCR from the 5' RACE reads. Here the sample spans over 200,000 distinct CDR3 sequences, more than 6.5% being singletons. Germline V gives CDR1 GTSNPN, CDR2 SVGIG (reference sequence). Trimming took off 0 bases at V and 10 bases at J, with 10 bases between the two ends. The CDR3 covers 12 residues. This clonotype was obtained from a young man who received the YFV17D yellow fever vaccine. This sequence joins TRBV30 and TRBJ2-1; D might be TRBD1 (6 bases). The starting material was CD4+ T cells sorted from PBMCs, obtained on the day of the yellow fever booster vaccination. CDR3 nucleotide sequence: TGTGCCTGGAGTGTCGGGCAGGGGGAGCAGTTCTTC. It yields the protein CAWSVGQGEQFF.